The rows below give T cell receptor beta chains drawn from one sample of a study of T cell responses to AZD1222 COVID-19 vaccine. TCRdb keeps only in-frame clones here, not all; method: immunoSEQ multiplex PCR. The table has approximately 150,000 clones, under 95% seen once. The sample here was peripheral blood, taken on day 0 of MenACWY control vaccination. The receptors here all came from an adult in good health. The CDR3 runs from the conserved cysteine through the conserved F or W. D genes are given only for firm matches. Clone size appears in some rows only: once, few, many, or a class for an expanded clone.

j_call clone_size d_call v_call cdr3_nt cdr3_aa
TRBJ1-2 . . TRBV27 TGTGCCAGCAGTTTATCCCACGCCGGGGGGTATGGCTACACCTTC CASSLSHAGGYGYTF
TRBJ2-7 . . TRBV14 TGTGCCACCTCGAAGGGGGTCTACGAGCAGTACTTC CATSKGVYEQYF
TRBJ1-2 . . TRBV30 TGTGCCTGGAATACTTTCGGAAGGGGTGCTAACTATGGCTACACCTTC CAWNTFGRGANYGYTF
TRBJ1-1 . . TRBV14 TGTGCCAGCAGTCGACAGCTGAACACTGAAGCTTTCTTT CASSRQLNTEAFF
TRBJ2-7 . . TRBV29-1 TGCAGCGTTGGGACCCCCTCCGAGCTTTTTACACCCTACGAGCAGTACTTC CSVGTPSELFTPYEQYF
TRBJ2-3 . TRBD2 TRBV19 TGTGCCAGTAGTATAGACCGACTAGCGGGGATGACAGATACGCAGTATTTT CASSIDRLAGMTDTQYF
TRBJ2-1 . TRBD2 TRBV18 TGTGCCAGCTCACCACCCAGCGGGAGCTTCTACAATGAGCAGTTCTTC CASSPPSGSFYNEQFF
TRBJ2-1 . . TRBV2 TGTGCCAGCAGTGTGACAGCATACAATGAGCAGTTCTTC CASSVTAYNEQFF
TRBJ2-2 . . TRBV5-6 TGTGCCAGCAGCTTGAGGGTAGCAGGGGAGCTGTTTTTT CASSLRVAGELFF
TRBJ1-1 once . TRBV7-2 TGTGCCAGCAGCTTAGGGAAATCCACTGAAGCTTTCTTT CASSLGKSTEAFF
TRBJ2-2 few TRBD2 TRBV28 TGTGCCAGCAGGCGGACTAGCGGTGCGAACACCGGGGAGCTGTTTTTT CASRRTSGANTGELFF
TRBJ2-7 . . TRBV10-3 TGTGCAATCACCTCGGGACCCGAGCAGTACTTC CAITSGPEQYF
TRBJ2-7 once . TRBV11-2 TGTGCCAGCAGCTTCCACGGGGACTACGAGCAGTACTTC CASSFHGDYEQYF
TRBJ2-3 . . TRBV11-3 TGTGCCAGCAGCTTATACAGCGGTAGCACAGATACGCAGTATTTT CASSLYSGSTDTQYF
TRBJ1-3 once . TRBV4-3 TGCGCCAGCAGCCAAGCGCGGCAGCCCTCTGGAAACACCATATATTTT CASSQARQPSGNTIYF
TRBJ1-1 . . TRBV12-3/TRBV12-4 TGTGCCACCGAGGGCCTCGTTGGAGCCCCAGCTTTCTTT CATEGLVGAPAFF
TRBJ2-1 . TRBD1 TRBV4-1 TGCGCCAGCAGCCAAGAAGGACAGGGGGTTTTCCGTGAGCAGTTCTTC CASSQEGQGVFREQFF
TRBJ2-1 . TRBD2 TRBV29-1 TGCAGCGTTGAAGGGACTAGCGGGAGCAGGGATGAGCAGTTCTTC CSVEGTSGSRDEQFF
TRBJ2-3 . . TRBV5-1 TGCGCCAGCAGCTGGGGGGACCTCACAGATACGCAGTATTTT CASSWGDLTDTQYF
TRBJ1-2 . . TRBV30 TGTGCCTGGAGTGTTTCCAAAGACTATGGCTACACCTTC CAWSVSKDYGYTF
TRBJ1-2 once . TRBV28 TGTGCCAGCAAAGAGCACGCGATTACCTTC CASKEHAITF
TRBJ2-7 . . TRBV7-9 TGTGCCAGCAGCTTAGTGGCAGGGGCGCCCTACGAGCAGTACTTC CASSLVAGAPYEQYF
TRBJ2-2 . TRBD2 TRBV19 TGTGCCAGTAGCTGGGAGGGAGGGGACACCGGGGAGCTGTTTTTT CASSWEGGDTGELFF
TRBJ1-4 . . TRBV25-1 TGTGCCAGCAGTGACAACGTGGAAAAACTGTTTTTT CASSDNVEKLFF
TRBJ2-5 . . TRBV5-1 TGCGCCAGCAGCTGGGGGACCGGAGAGACCCAGTACTTC CASSWGTGETQYF
TRBJ1-2 . . TRBV12-5 TGTGCTAGTGGTTTGGGGGGCCATGGCTACACCTTC CASGLGGHGYTF
TRBJ1-2 few TRBD1 TRBV18 TGTGCCAGCTCGCCTGGACAGGAGAGGGGACATGGCTACACCTTC CASSPGQERGHGYTF
TRBJ2-5 . . TRBV6-5 TGTGCCAGCCCGGGGAAAGGGAGGCCCCAAGAGACCCAGTACTTC CASPGKGRPQETQYF
TRBJ1-2 . TRBD1 TRBV30 TGTGCCTGGAGAGACACAGGGGTTGGCTACACCTTC CAWRDTGVGYTF
TRBJ1-4 . . TRBV3-1/TRBV3-2 TGTGCCAGCAGCCATCGGGCGGGTGCTAATGAAAAACTGTTTTTT CASSHRAGANEKLFF
TRBJ2-1 once . TRBV2 TGTGCCAGCATACCCCACAGGGATTTGAACAATGAGCAGTTCTTC CASIPHRDLNNEQFF
TRBJ2-2 few TRBD2 TRBV7-3 TGTGCCAGCAGCCGTAAAGCGGGAGCGAGGACCGGGGAGCTGTTTTTT CASSRKAGARTGELFF
TRBJ1-2 . . TRBV14 TGTGCCAGCAGCCAAGACCTTAATTCCGGATCTAACTATGGCTACACCTTC CASSQDLNSGSNYGYTF
TRBJ2-1 . . TRBV14 TGTGCCAGCAGCCTACTAACAGGACTTGGGGACAATGAGCAGTTCTTC CASSLLTGLGDNEQFF
TRBJ2-1 . TRBD2 TRBV9 TGTGCCAGCAGCACACAAAGGACTAGCGGGAGGGAGCAGTTCTTC CASSTQRTSGREQFF
TRBJ2-6 . . TRBV9 TGTGCCAGCAGTTGGACAGTTGGGGCCAACGTCCTGACTTTC CASSWTVGANVLTF